Given below is one T cell receptor (beta chain) in context. The target antigen is unknown. The sample belongs to a study of blood T cells in healthy people across ages. Findings and limits, study-wide: Long-lived and aged donors differed, with more naive CD4+ cells and higher diversity in the long-lived. Roughly linearly, TCR beta diversity per million T cells fell as age increased.

Through a sample-barcoded 5' primer and a J-beta primer mix, a second PCR was run for roughly 6 to 12 cycles. The authors tagged each cDNA molecule using a template-switch adaptor with 12 random nucleotides. At least 2.5 million CDR3-containing paired-end reads were obtained per sample. Using its own MiXCR run on the 5' RACE reads, TCRdb lists one record per CDR3 protein. Of about 830,000 distinct CDR3 sequences listed, approximately 67% are singletons. Looked up from germline, CDR1 is MNHEY and CDR2 is SVGEGT. CDR3 size: 11 residues. Trimming cost V 8 bases and J 12 bases; bases outside gene matches: 8.

This receptor was taken from a young man in good health. J is TRBJ2-7 and V is TRBV6-2 or TRBV6-3, with TRBD2 identical over 9 bases. Sequenced input: blood. The CDR3, as DNA: TGTGCCAGCGCTCTAGCGGGGCGTCGGTACTTC. Encoded protein: CASALAGRRYF.